This T cell receptor beta chain was captured by sequencing in a study of cytomegalovirus exposure and HLA in healthy donors. For the study at large: The same platform used for the approximately 670 first-cohort repertoires was also used for the approximately 120 validation repertoires, as a later analysis reported.

Losses at the gene ends were 3 bases for V and 3 bases for J; bases not matched to a gene: 8. Germline V CDR1 and CDR2: SGHRS, YFSETQ. This CDR3 is built from 16 residues. Study-wide results and limits: The study flagged roughly 160 TCR beta chains as cytomegalovirus-associated.

Points on this clone: Antigen: not known.

Measured with immunoSEQ multiplex PCR; TCRdb has only the in-frame clones, and not every one. The table has roughly 300,000 clones, roughly 85% seen once. Sequencing was done on a sample of PBMCs. The chain links TRBV5-1 to TRBJ2-5; 10 bases are shared with TRBD1. The origin of this receptor is a young woman in good health and CMV-seronegative. CDR3 bases: TGCGCCAGCAGCTCCGCCCCGGGACAGGGGAAAGAGACCCAGTACTTC. Encoded protein: CASSSAPGQGKETQYF.